This TCR beta chain derives from a study of beta chain features in type 1 diabetes. General study results and limits: All four CD4+ subsets from Type 1 diabetes patients carried moderately but significantly shorter TCRB CDR3s. Across patients, naive, central memory and Treg TCRB repertoires exhibited apparently greater similarity than was observed across healthy donors. For type 1 diabetes patients, VDJ junctions showed fewer insertions and more deletions.

The germline CDR1 and CDR2 sequences are SGHNT and YYREEE (reference sequence). The ends lost 4 bases at V and 8 bases at J; junction bases unmatched: 10. The CDR3 has 15 residues. This clone was counted a few times. The antigen is unknown. Expressed TCRB transcripts were sequenced because the entire RNA isolate underwent reverse transcription. Generated by immunoSEQ multiplex PCR, the TCRdb table keeps only in-frame clones and is missing some. The data hold 200,000 to 250,000 clones, with approximately 14% observed a single time. Via CD45RO/CCR7/CD25/CD127/CD95/CD27, cells of the CD4+ naive, central memory, regulatory and stem cell-like memory subsets were sorted.

This clonotype was sampled from a woman between 40 and 55 years old in good health. This chain joins TRBV5-4 and TRBJ1-4, with TRBD1 matching over 8 bases. The specimen sequenced was naive CD4+ T cells from blood. The CDR3 DNA follows: TGTGCCAGCAGCGCACCTACCGGGACAGGCGAAAAACTGTTTTTT. Its protein is CASSAPTGTGEKLFF.